These 2 T cell receptor beta chains originate from one sample sequenced in a study of cytomegalovirus exposure and HLA in healthy donors. The PCR had 60 Vbeta and 13 Jbeta primers. Clones were sequenced by immunoSEQ multiplex PCR, and TCRdb holds only the in-frame ones, with some missing. Of about 130,000 clones in the sample, roughly 80% were seen once. Material for sequencing was PBMCs. All receptors derive from a woman aged 50 to 60 in good health and CMV-seropositive.

The chain couples TRBV11-2 to TRBJ2-7, with TRBD1 matching 8 bases. CDR1 is SGHAT and CDR2 is FQNNGV in the germline V gene. Trimming removed 5 bases from V and 0 bases from J; junction bases left unmatched: 6. The CDR3 is 15 residues long. Written as DNA, the CDR3 is TGTGCCAGCAGCAACAGGGGGTCGGGCTCCTACGAGCAGTACTTC. It is translated as CASSNRGSGSYEQYF.

This clone has just a few counts. This chain connects TRBV9 to TRBJ2-1; 9 bases align to TRBD2. Germline trimming cut 4 bases from V and 6 bases from J; bases unmatched to any gene: 2. From germline, CDR1 is SGDLS and CDR2 YYNGEE. The CDR3 loop spans 13 amino acids. Here the CDR3 DNA reads TGTGCCAGCAGCCTAGCGGGAAGCAATGAGCAGTTCTTC. It encodes CASSLAGSNEQFF.